This entry features one TCR beta chain sequence. This record belongs to a study of T cells after yellow fever vaccination. Study information: Any fraction with a low cell number was prepared using SMART-Seq v4 Ultra Low Input.

Germline CDR1 is DFQATT and CDR2 is SNEGSKA (reference sequence). The CDR3 contains 15 residues. V shed 4 bases and J shed 3 bases, with 18 bases lying between them. TCRdb analysed the 5' RACE reads with MiXCR anew, one entry per CDR3 protein. The data hold around 300,000 distinct CDR3 sequences, with around 4.3% observed a single time. Material: PBMCs, obtained 15 days after the yellow fever booster vaccination. The sequence was obtained from a man aged 18 to 35 who received the YFV17D yellow fever vaccine. The V gene is TRBV20-1, the J gene TRBJ1-1; the D gene is possibly TRBD1 (6 bases). The CDR3 region is CSAKNLGTPDTEAFF. The CDR3 nucleotides read TGCAGTGCTAAAAACCTCGGGACACCAGACACTGAAGCTTTCTTT.